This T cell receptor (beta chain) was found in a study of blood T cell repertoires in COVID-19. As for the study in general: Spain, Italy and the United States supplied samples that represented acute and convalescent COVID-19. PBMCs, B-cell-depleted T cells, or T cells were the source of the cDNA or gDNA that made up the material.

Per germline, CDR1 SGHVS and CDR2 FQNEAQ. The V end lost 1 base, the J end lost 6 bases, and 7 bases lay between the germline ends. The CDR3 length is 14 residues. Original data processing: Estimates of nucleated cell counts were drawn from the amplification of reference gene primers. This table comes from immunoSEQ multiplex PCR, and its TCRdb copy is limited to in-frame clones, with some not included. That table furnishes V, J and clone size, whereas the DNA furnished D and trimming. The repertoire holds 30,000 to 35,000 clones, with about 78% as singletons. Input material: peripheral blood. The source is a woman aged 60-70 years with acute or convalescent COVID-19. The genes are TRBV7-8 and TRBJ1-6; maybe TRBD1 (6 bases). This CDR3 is CASSLDRVNSPLHF. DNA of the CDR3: TGTGCCAGCAGCTTAGACAGGGTTAATTCACCCCTCCACTTT.